This T cell receptor beta chain was profiled in a study of blood T cells in healthy people across ages. On the study more broadly: Every two T cells gave about one barcoded beta molecule via template switching.

There were healthy Caucasian individuals from Russia, aged roughly 6 to 100, serving as donors. The CDR3 spans 15 residues. Trimming cost V 3 bases and J 0 bases, with 11 bases left between them. Germline CDR1 PRHDT, CDR2 FYEKMQ (reference sequence). A second PCR, run for about 6 to 12 cycles, used a sample-barcoded 5' primer plus a J-beta primer mix. TCRdb reprocessed the 5' RACE reads via MiXCR and lists one record per CDR3 protein. The sample holds more than 1,000,000 distinct CDR3 sequences, approximately 25% seen once. This sample also appeared in a second study, on T cells of mothers and their children. Per that paper: Extracted RNA, in its entirety, went into cDNA synthesis at around 1.5 ug per 15 ul. T cell clones that were persistent and microchimeric went undetected.

V usage is TRBV13 and J usage is TRBJ2-5; a weak D match, TRBD2 (6 bases). This receptor was obtained from a girl aged 2-10 years in good health. The sequencing sample was made of blood. DNA of the CDR3: TGTGCCAGCAGCTTCTCCCGGGACTACCAAGAGACCCAGTACTTC. Residues: CASSFSRDYQETQYF.